The 8 T cell receptor beta chains in this list originate from one sample, sequenced in a study of blood T cell repertoires in COVID-19. Method: immunoSEQ multiplex PCR; TCRdb's copy keeps in-frame clones and lacks some. The sample lists some 110,000 clones, 86% occurring once. Sequencing was done on a sample of peripheral blood. These receptors were taken from a human donor in a cohort sampled during active COVID-19.

CDR3 region: CATSRDLLGGVTEQYF. CDR3 DNA sequence: TGTGCCACCAGCAGAGATCTGTTGGGTGGAGTGACCGAGCAGTACTTC. This sequence joins TRBV15 and TRBJ2-7, with unresolved D. CDR3 size: 16 residues. V lost 0 bases to trimming and J lost 6 bases, with 18 bases between them. From germline, CDR1 is LNHNV and CDR2 YYDKDF (reference sequence).

The chain employs TRBV4-3 and TRBJ2-7; D is unresolved. CDR3 length: 15 amino acids. V lost 0 bases and J lost 2, with 11 bases in between. CDR1 and CDR2 from the germline V gene are LGHNA and YSLEER. DNA of the CDR3: TGCGCCAGCAGCCAAGATAGTAGCCCAGCCTACGAGCAGTACTTC. It translates to CASSQDSSPAYEQYF.

This chain links TRBV6-6 with TRBJ2-1; 10 bases agree with TRBD1. Germline V gene data show CDR1 as MNHNY and CDR2 as SVGAGI (reference sequence). V dropped 5 bases and J dropped 4; count of bases not matched to a gene: 5. The CDR3 length is 15 residues. This chain's CDR3 is CASSPDRGTYNEQFF. In nucleotides, the CDR3 is TGTGCCAGCAGTCCGGACAGGGGGACATACAATGAGCAGTTCTTC.

This clone was detected only a few times. The chain has TRBV10-1 and TRBJ1-5; D is unclear. The CDR3 has 18 amino acids. In germline, CDR1 is WNHNN, CDR2 SYGVQD (reference sequence). The V gene lost 2 bases and the J gene lost 2 bases, with 19 bases spanning the gap. CDR3 DNA: TGCGCCAGCAGTGAGCCGCTACCCCGGAGGGATGGCAATCAGCCCCAGCATTTT. It encodes CASSEPLPRRDGNQPQHF.

The V gene is TRBV10-3, the J gene TRBJ2-2; no definite D call. V dropped 2 bases and J dropped 7 bases, with 8 bases sitting between them. The CDR3 loop spans 13 amino acids. Germline CDR1 and CDR2: ENHRY and SYGVKD. The CDR3 spells CAISEGQSGELFF. CDR3 in DNA: TGTGCCATCAGTGAGGGCCAAAGCGGGGAGCTGTTTTTT.

A remark on this clone: At one end the junction does not follow the germline gene, possibly because of a read error. The chain is built from TRBV7-2 and TRBJ1-5; D gene ambiguous. The CDR3 has 16 residues. From germline, CDR1 is SGHTA and CDR2 FQGNSA. This CDR3 is CASSLGLTFSNQPQHF. Here the CDR3 DNA reads TGTGCCAGCAGTTTAGGACTTACTTTTAGCAATCAGCCCCAGCATTTT.

V is TRBV4-1 and J is TRBJ1-5; D might be TRBD1 (6 bases). Trimming pared 4 bases from V and 3 bases from J, leaving 13 bases between. Germline-derived CDR1 and CDR2 are MGHRA and YSYEKL. The CDR3 is made up of 15 amino acids. The CDR3, as DNA: TGCGCCAGCAGCCGGCTGGACAGCCCCAATCAGCCCCAGCATTTT. It is translated as CASSRLDSPNQPQHF.

The gene calls are TRBV9 and TRBJ2-2, with TRBD2 identical over 10 bases. V shed 4 bases and J 4 bases; nucleotides not matched to a gene: 13. CDR1 and CDR2 from the germline V gene are SGDLS and YYNGEE. The CDR3 is 18 amino acids. The CDR3 loop is CASSPRGPSGSGTGELFF. The CDR3 coding sequence is TGTGCCAGCAGCCCTAGAGGTCCTAGCGGGAGTGGCACCGGGGAGCTGTTTTTT.